A single sample is the source of the 19 T cell receptor beta chains below, sequenced in a study of human T cells and chemical hapten exposure. In TCRdb, the RACE reads were re-called with MiXCR into one record per CDR3 protein. Here the sample spans fewer than 85,000 distinct CDR3 sequences, roughly 10% being singletons. Time point specified: patch test 2, 6 weeks after DPC sensitization. Treatment: therapeutic diphenylcyclopropenone sensitization with weekly scalp DPC. Source: whole blood, taken in connection with sensitization to the hapten diphenylcyclopropenone (DPC). These receptors all come from a woman younger than 45 with alopecia areata. Some clones in this sample may be carry-over from other donors' samples.

This clonotype occurred many times. The gene calls are TRBV5-5 and TRBJ2-3; weak D call: TRBD1 (5 bases). Germline CDR1 reads SGHKS; CDR2 reads YYEKEE (reference sequence). The V end lost 1 base, the J end lost 0 bases, and 15 bases lay between the germline ends. The CDR3 runs 17 residues. The CDR3 spells CASSLMTAGYSTDTQYF. The CDR3 coding sequence is TGTGCCAGCAGCTTGATGACAGCAGGCTATAGCACAGATACGCAGTATTTT.

This clonotype was counted ten times or more. The chain uses TRBV5-1 and TRBJ2-1; 12 bases line up with TRBD2. With V trimmed by 7 bases and J by 8 bases, 7 bases remained unmatched. This CDR3 region has 14 residues. Per the germline V gene, CDR1 is SGHRS and CDR2 is YFSETQ. CDR3 in DNA: TGCGCCAGCGGGACTAGCGGGTCTCGGGATGAGCAGTTCTTC. This codes for CASGTSGSRDEQFF.

The chain combines TRBV29-1 with TRBJ1-4; D is perhaps TRBD1 (5 bases). This CDR3 has 12 amino acids. Trimming pared 2 bases from V and 6 bases from J, leaving 7 bases between. The germline V gene encodes CDR1 SQVTM and CDR2 ANQGSEA. CDR3 sequence: CSVEQGHEKLFF. In nucleotides, the CDR3 is TGCAGCGTTGAACAGGGCCATGAAAAACTGTTTTTT.

About this clonotype itself: Just one base apart from a much larger clone, this may be a read error. V usage is TRBV7-2 and J usage is TRBJ2-7, with D perhaps TRBD1 (6 bases). CDR3 length equals 13 residues. Germline V CDR1 and CDR2: SGHTA, FQGNSA. CDR3 amino acids: CASSSAGAHERYF. The CDR3 bases are TGTGCCAGCAGCTCTGCAGGGGCGCACGAGCGGTACTTC. Filled out from reference TRBV7-2 and TRBJ2-7, the complete variable domain reads GAGVSQSPSNKVTEKGKDVELRCDPISGHTALYWYRQSLGQGLEFLIYFQGNSAPDKSGLPSDRFSAERTGGSVSTLTIQRTQQEDSAVYLCASSSAGAHERYFGPGTRLTVT.

This clonotype was detected ten times or more. The gene calls are TRBV29-1 and TRBJ1-2, with 8 bases lining up with TRBD1. The CDR3 is 12 amino acids. Per germline, CDR1 SQVTM and CDR2 ANQGSEA. V lost 7 bases and J lost 2; bases outside the gene matches: 3. CDR3 in amino acids: CSATGDNYGYTF. The CDR3, as DNA: TGCAGCGCGACAGGGGACAACTATGGCTACACCTTC.

V gene TRBV29-1 combines with J gene TRBJ2-1; D possibly corresponds to TRBD2 (5 bases). Germline V gives CDR1 SQVTM, CDR2 ANQGSEA. V lost 1 base and J lost 4, with 11 bases in between. The CDR3 consists of 14 residues. DNA of the CDR3: TGCAGCGTTGAAGCGAATCTAGCTTACAATGAGCAGTTCTTC. This codes for CSVEANLAYNEQFF.

The gene calls are TRBV6-2 or TRBV6-3 and TRBJ2-4; D possibly corresponds to TRBD2 (5 bases). Trimming left V 5 bases short and J 1 base short, with 18 bases between. This CDR3 comprises 17 residues. Germline V gene data show CDR1 as MNHEY and CDR2 as SVGEGT. This CDR3 is CASSTPRESAAKNIQYF. For the CDR3, the DNA is TGTGCCAGCAGTACCCCCCGGGAATCGGCCGCCAAAAACATTCAGTACTTC.

This clonotype was detected only a few times. CDR3: CSVETGQGTDTQYF. The CDR3 nucleotides read TGCAGCGTTGAGACGGGACAGGGTACAGATACGCAGTATTTT. The gene calls are TRBV29-1 and TRBJ2-3, with TRBD1 identical over 9 bases. Germline CDR1 and CDR2: SQVTM and ANQGSEA. The CDR3 totals 14 residues. The trim removed 3 bases at V and 3 bases at J, leaving 4 bases unmatched.

V gene TRBV12-3 or TRBV12-4 combines with J gene TRBJ2-7; D tentatively fits TRBD1 or TRBD2 (5 bases each). V shed 8 bases and J shed 9 bases, with 14 bases lying between them. The CDR3 is 11 residues long. Here the CDR3 reads CASSYRDVQYF. CDR3 coding DNA: TGTGCCAGCTCCTATCGGGACGTGCAGTACTTC.

This clonotype was detected ten times or more. The V gene is TRBV5-4, the J gene TRBJ2-5; 9 bases agree with TRBD2. Losses at the gene ends were 1 base for V and 5 bases for J; bases not matched to a gene: 9. Germline V gene lookup returns CDR1 SGHNT and CDR2 YYREEE (reference sequence). This CDR3 contains 16 residues. This CDR3 is CASSLRLAGGRETQYF. The CDR3 bases are TGTGCCAGCAGCTTGAGGCTGGCGGGGGGGCGGGAGACCCAGTACTTC.

J is TRBJ2-3 and V is TRBV7-2, with 11 positions matching TRBD2. Germline values: CDR1 SGHTA, CDR2 FQGNSA. The CDR3 extends over 15 amino acids. The V and J ends lost 2 bases and 4 bases, in that order; junction bases with no gene match: 2. The CDR3: CASSLTSGSADTQYF. The CDR3 DNA is TGTGCCAGCAGCTTAACTAGCGGGAGCGCAGATACGCAGTATTTT.

This clonotype was recorded at least ten times. This sequence joins TRBV29-1 and TRBJ2-7; TRBD1 matches at 10 bases. Trimming removed 6 bases from V and 5 bases from J; junction bases left unmatched: 4. CDR1 is SQVTM, CDR2 ANQGSEA, per germline. The CDR3 extends over 12 amino acids. In DNA, the CDR3 is TGCAGCGTCGGGACAGGGGTCCACGAGCAGTACTTC. This translates into CSVGTGVHEQYF.

This clonotype has more than one count but fewer than ten. The V and J genes are TRBV29-1 and TRBJ2-5; tentative D call: TRBD1 (5 bases). The germline gives CDR1 SQVTM, CDR2 ANQGSEA. CDR3 length: 10 residues. V lost 6 bases and J lost 5, with 7 bases in between. This chain's CDR3 is CSVGQETQYF. CDR3 nucleotides: TGCAGCGTGGGGCAGGAGACCCAGTACTTC. The complete variable domain, with remaining parts taken from reference TRBV29-1 and TRBJ2-5, reads SAVISQKPSRDICQRGTSLTIQCQVDSQVTMMFWYRQQPGQSLTLIATANQGSEATYESGFVIDKFPISRPNLTFSTLTVSNMSPEDSSIYLCSVGQETQYFGPGTRLLVL.

The table lists this clonotype with many counts. The V call is TRBV6-2 or TRBV6-3, the J call TRBJ2-1, with TRBD2 matching over 10 bases. The germline gives CDR1 MNHEY, CDR2 SVGEGT. With V trimmed by 7 bases and J by 5 bases, 8 bases remained unmatched. This CDR3 has 15 amino acids. CDR3 sequence (DNA): TGTGCCAGCAATATCCTAGCGGGGGCGAACAATGAGCAGTTCTTC. The encoded protein is CASNILAGANNEQFF.

This clonotype was picked up a small number of times. The chain combines TRBV7-9 with TRBJ2-4, with 7 bases that match TRBD1. The junction had 18 bases not matched to a gene; V was cut back by 7 bases and J by 0 bases. Per germline, CDR1 SEHNR and CDR2 FQNEAQ (reference sequence). This CDR3 is built from 19 residues. The CDR3 sequence is CASTKADRLLTKAKNIQYF. In DNA form, the CDR3 reads TGTGCCAGCACCAAAGCGGACAGGCTCCTAACCAAAGCCAAAAACATTCAGTACTTC.

This clonotype was counted many times. CDR3 DNA: TGTGCCAGCAGCCTGGGACAGCCAAACACTGAAGCTTTCTTT. This codes for CASSLGQPNTEAFF. The chain uses TRBV9 and TRBJ1-1, with 7 bases matching TRBD1. CDR3 size: 14 residues. CDR1 is SGDLS and CDR2 is YYNGEE in the germline V gene. V gave up 4 bases and J gave up 2 bases; unmatched junction bases: 5.

The genes are TRBV29-1 and TRBJ1-1; D might be TRBD1 (6 bases). This CDR3 is built from 17 residues. Germline assignment: CDR1 SQVTM and CDR2 ANQGSEA. Trimming left V 0 bases short and J 0 bases short, with 17 bases between. The CDR3: CSVEDPGAGVLNTEAFF. In nucleotides, the CDR3 is TGCAGCGTTGAAGACCCGGGGGCAGGGGTATTGAACACTGAAGCTTTCTTT. Full variable domain (rest looked up from reference TRBV29-1 and TRBJ1-1): SAVISQKPSRDICQRGTSLTIQCQVDSQVTMMFWYRQQPGQSLTLIATANQGSEATYESGFVIDKFPISRPNLTFSTLTVSNMSPEDSSIYLCSVEDPGAGVLNTEAFFGQGTRLTVV.

This clonotype has at least ten counts. V gene TRBV6-5 combines with J gene TRBJ2-7, with 9 bases identical to TRBD2. The CDR3 sequence is 20 residues long. In germline, CDR1 is MNHEY, CDR2 SVGAGI. V shed 0 bases, J shed 5 bases, and the junction held 20 bases outside the gene matches. The CDR3 sequence: CASSYSGPFGGRAEGDEQYF. CDR3 bases: TGTGCCAGCAGTTACTCGGGACCTTTTGGCGGGAGGGCCGAGGGGGACGAGCAGTACTTC.

This clonotype was seen only once. The rearrangement joins TRBV29-1 to TRBJ2-7; D not resolved. V was shortened by 8 bases and J by 5 bases, with 7 bases between the two germline ends. CDR1 and CDR2 from the germline V gene are SQVTM and ANQGSEA. The CDR3 covers 9 residues. The CDR3 DNA is TGCAGCACCCGACACGAGCAGTACTTC. Protein sequence: CSTRHEQYF.